This entry is about one T cell receptor (beta chain). This clonotype has a handful of counts. The antigen this receptor binds is unknown. One base away there is no much larger clone; base qualities are not given. What this sample's treatment or condition label stands for: allogeneic hematopoietic cell transplantation with graft depleted of TCRalphabeta T cells and CD19 B cells. The children who served as transplant recipients had been given grafts of TCRalphabeta/CD19-depleted allogeneic hematopoietic cells. Based on the germline V gene, the CDR1 and CDR2 sequences are SGHVS and FNYEAQ. The CDR3 holds 17 amino acids from the cysteine to the phenylalanine. CDR3 DNA is the only sequence kept; it has 51 bases, read in frame from the first base. Here V drops 5 bases and J drops 4 bases, and the junction holds 11 bases not matched to any gene. Receptors were amplified or captured by PCR. The instrument given in TCRdb is Illumina HiSeq 2500. To normalize quantification of the TCRbeta repertoire, the TCR libraries were built with molecular barcoding that relied on unique molecular identifiers. The public sequencing data were trimmed at Q25 with fastp and processed into clonotypes with MiXCR by TCRdb, which kept only in-frame beta chains. Records with the same CDR3 protein are collapsed into one entry carrying the most frequent genes and DNA. The sample profile shows about 200,000 distinct CDR3 sequences; approximately 15% of them were found once. The ten top clones hold around 44% of the sample.

The data derive from a study of T-cell reconstitution after alpha-beta-depleted transplantation in children (dated by TCRdb to the mid-2010s). Turning to the overall study: Using TCR repertoire profiling, the study followed T-cell immune reconstitution in a quantitative way in children after TCRalphabeta/CD19-depleted allogeneic hematopoietic cell transplantation. The paper as a whole reports these results and caveats: Over the following months the frequencies of hyperexpanded clones went down, and after one year T-cell counts and TCRbeta diversity were mostly credited to newly produced T cells. The high TCRbeta diversity at day 60 in some patients was ascribed to recipient T cells and intrathymic progenitors that had survived conditioning. About two months after transplant, the apparently early recovery of alphabetaT-cell counts reportedly depended on just several hundred clones that had expanded rapidly and came from non-depleted graft cells.

The receptor's source is a male patient between 2 and 15 years old who had a stem cell transplant for acute lymphoblastic leukemia, so the T cells may come from the graft donor. This specimen was PBMCs, mostly from graft donor cells, taken 360 days after TCRalphabeta/CD19-depleted stem cell transplant. The receptor chain draws on TRBV7-6 and TRBJ2-5, and 12 bases in between align with TRBD2. The DNA sequence is given as TGTGCCAGCAGCCCAAGACTAGCGGGGGTTAGATCAGAGACCCAGTACTTC. It codes for CASSPRLAGVRSETQYF.